Listed here are 5 T cell receptor beta chains from one sample, sequenced in a study of T cell responses to AZD1222 COVID-19 vaccine. Profiled with immunoSEQ multiplex PCR; TCRdb holds only in-frame clones, not every one. The sample comprises approximately 80,000 clones, roughly nine tenths of which are singletons, and roughly 31% rests with the top ten. This specimen was peripheral blood, taken on day 0 of AZD1222 vaccination. Receptors were obtained from an adult in good health.

This clone appeared once. The chain joins TRBV7-9 to TRBJ2-6; D is possibly TRBD1 or TRBD2 (6 bases each). The CDR3 consists of 14 residues. V lost 9 bases, J lost 0 bases, and 9 bases lay in between. Germline V gene sequence: CDR1 SEHNR, CDR2 FQNEAQ (reference sequence). The CDR3 DNA follows: TGTGCCAGTGGGGGGCTCTCTGGGGCCAACGTCCTGACTTTC. Translating gives CASGGLSGANVLTF.

The rearrangement uses TRBV30 and TRBJ1-5; D gene unclear. Per germline, CDR1 GTSNPN and CDR2 SVGIG (reference sequence). With 1 base removed from V and 7 bases from J, the gap between germline ends came to 11 bases. CDR3 length: 13 amino acids. The DNA for the CDR3 is TGTGCCTGGAGTGGAGACGGGAGCCAGCCCCAGCATTTT. The encoded protein is CAWSGDGSQPQHF.

This clone was counted once. V is TRBV9 and J is TRBJ2-7, with D possibly TRBD2 on 5 matching bases. The germline V gene has CDR1 SGDLS and CDR2 YYNGEE. The CDR3 contains 14 residues. The V and J ends lost 4 bases and 7 bases respectively, with 18 bases between them. For the CDR3, the DNA is TGTGCCAGCAGCTCCGGACTGACCTCCGGGGAGCAGTACTTC. Translated: CASSSGLTSGEQYF.

This chain links TRBV9 with TRBJ2-7; D possibly corresponds to TRBD2 (5 bases). The V end was cut by 0 bases, the J end by 1 base, with 14 bases between. Germline values: CDR1 SGDLS, CDR2 YYNGEE. The CDR3 consists of 16 residues. The CDR3 DNA sequence: TGTGCCAGCAGCGTAGGACCTACGAGCGGTTCCTACGAGCAGTACTTC. Protein product: CASSVGPTSGSYEQYF.

This chain uses TRBV4-1 with TRBJ2-2; D is uncertain. The length of the CDR3 is 14 residues. Germline V CDR1 and CDR2: MGHRA, YSYEKL. Trimming shortened V by 4 bases and J by 1 base, and 7 bases separated the two germline ends. The CDR3 protein is CASSRVGNTGELFF. The CDR3 coding sequence is TGCGCCAGCAGCCGAGTCGGGAACACCGGGGAGCTGTTTTTT.